Listed below are T cell receptor beta chains from one sample, sequenced in a study of T cells after yellow fever vaccination. TCRdb recomputed calls from the 5' RACE reads with MiXCR, one row per CDR3 protein. The profile shows hundreds of thousands of distinct CDR3 sequences, roughly 9.4% of them singletons. Source: PBMCs, taken on the day of the first yellow fever vaccination. Receptors originate from a young man who received the YFV17D yellow fever vaccine. Each CDR3 is given with its conserved first and last residue. Each record gives: CDR3 protein, CDR3 DNA, clone size, V gene, D gene, J gene. D genes are given only for firm matches. Clone sizes are given selectively: once, few, many, or a class where the clone is expanded.

CASRGGQYNEQFF TGTGCCAGCAGAGGGGGCCAGTACAATGAGCAGTTCTTC . TRBV12-3/TRBV12-4 TRBD1 TRBJ2-1
CASSPPRTRGNTIYF TGTGCCAGCTCACCACCGAGGACGAGGGGAAACACCATATATTTT few TRBV18 . TRBJ1-3
CASSIWGLAGLGTDTQYF TGTGCCAGCAGCATCTGGGGACTAGCGGGGCTGGGCACAGATACGCAGTATTTT . TRBV5-4 TRBD2 TRBJ2-3
CASSPPVHSNQPQHF TGCGCCAGCAGCCCTCCCGTACATAGCAATCAGCCCCAGCATTTT many TRBV5-1 . TRBJ1-5
CASSPTSGGAQETQYF TGTGCCAGCAGCCCTACAAGCGGGGGGGCCCAAGAGACCCAGTACTTC few TRBV7-9 TRBD2 TRBJ2-5
CASSLDTTEAFF TGTGCCAGCAGCTTAGATACAACCGAAGCTTTCTTT . TRBV7-2 . TRBJ1-1
CASSLPPGETQYF TGTGCCAGCAGTCTACCGCCAGGGGAGACCCAGTACTTC many TRBV12-3/TRBV12-4 . TRBJ2-5
CASSFGHLSFGGYTF TGTGCCAGCAGTTTTGGACACCTATCGTTTGGTGGCTACACCTTC . TRBV6-5 . TRBJ1-2
CSAYSAGYTDTQYF TGCAGTGCTTATAGCGCGGGTTACACAGATACGCAGTATTTT . TRBV20-1 . TRBJ2-3
CASEGGVTEAFF TGTGCCAGCGAGGGGGGCGTCACTGAAGCTTTCTTT . TRBV6-2/TRBV6-3 . TRBJ1-1
CASSFEWGGKPETQYF TGTGCCAGCAGTTTTGAATGGGGCGGGAAGCCGGAGACCCAGTACTTC few TRBV27 . TRBJ2-5
CASSPSGQGVGYTF TGTGCCAGCAGCCCCTCCGGACAGGGGGTTGGCTACACCTTC few TRBV5-5 TRBD1 TRBJ1-2
CASETGAGYEQYF TGTGCCAGCGAGACAGGGGCGGGATACGAGCAGTACTTC few TRBV25-1 TRBD1 TRBJ2-7
CASSWGLGTEAFF TGCGCCAGCAGCTGGGGGTTGGGCACTGAAGCTTTCTTT . TRBV5-1 . TRBJ1-1
CASSRGTPTEQFF TGTGCCAGCAGCCGAGGGACCCCCACTGAGCAGTTCTTC many TRBV3-1 . TRBJ2-1
CSVEEWTYNEQFF TGCAGCGTTGAAGAATGGACCTACAATGAGCAGTTCTTC few TRBV29-1 . TRBJ2-1
CASSQSTGASSYEQYF TGCGCCAGCAGCCAATCCACCGGGGCGAGCTCCTACGAGCAGTACTTC . TRBV4-1 . TRBJ2-7
CASSLGSVQETQYF TGTGCCAGCAGCTTGGGTTCGGTCCAAGAGACCCAGTACTTC . TRBV7-9 . TRBJ2-5
CASSWGMNTGELFF TGCGCCAGCAGCTGGGGGATGAACACCGGGGAGCTGTTTTTT few TRBV5-1 . TRBJ2-2
CASSMDRGYGYTF TGTGCCAGCAGCATGGACAGGGGCTATGGCTACACCTTC few TRBV7-2 TRBD1 TRBJ1-2
CSVEPGAGNTEAFF TGCAGCGTTGAACCGGGGGCGGGGAACACTGAAGCTTTCTTT . TRBV29-1 . TRBJ1-1
CASSDGGTTDTQYF TGTGCCAGCAGTGATGGGGGGACCACAGATACGCAGTATTTT few TRBV6-4 . TRBJ2-3
CSAGRGRDTQYF TGCAGTGCTGGACGTGGTAGAGATACGCAGTATTTT . TRBV20-1 . TRBJ2-3
CASSLSTGDYEQYF TGTGCCAGCAGCCTTTCGACAGGGGACTACGAGCAGTACTTC few TRBV7-2 TRBD1 TRBJ2-7
CASSLEFDGSYNEQFF TGTGCCAGCAGCTTAGAATTCGATGGGTCCTACAATGAGCAGTTCTTC few TRBV7-9 . TRBJ2-1
CASSSLAGGLTDTQYF TGCGCCAGCAGCTCGCTAGCGGGGGGACTCACAGATACGCAGTATTTT many TRBV5-1 TRBD2 TRBJ2-3
CASSLALQSRPRDTQYF TGTGCCAGCAGCTTAGCTCTTCAATCGAGACCCCGGGATACGCAGTATTTT few TRBV13 . TRBJ2-3
CASSSGTGGGGFSEAFF TGCGCCAGCAGCTCCGGGACAGGGGGCGGTGGGTTCTCTGAAGCTTTCTTT many TRBV5-1 TRBD1 TRBJ1-1
CASSPGLADRETQYF TGTGCCAGCAGTCCCGGACTAGCGGACCGAGAGACCCAGTACTTC . TRBV6-2/TRBV6-3 TRBD2 TRBJ2-5
CASSQGTGGGLTEAFF TGTGCCAGCAGTCAAGGGACAGGGGGCGGACTCACTGAAGCTTTCTTT . TRBV27 TRBD1 TRBJ1-1
CASSPGEYEQFF TGTGCCAGCTCCCCCGGGGAATATGAGCAGTTCTTC few TRBV7-2 . TRBJ2-1
CASSLGVGMESPLHF TGTGCCAGCAGCTTAGGGGTGGGAATGGAGTCACCCCTCCACTTT few TRBV7-2 . TRBJ1-6
CATSGTGNPDTQYF TGTGCCACCAGCGGGACAGGTAACCCCGATACGCAGTATTTT . TRBV15 TRBD1 TRBJ2-3
CASSVAGTTEAFF TGTGCCAGCAGCGTAGCCGGGACCACCGAAGCTTTCTTT . TRBV9 . TRBJ1-1
CASSLAASGAMGSDEQYF TGCGCCAGCAGCTTGGCGGCTAGCGGGGCCATGGGGTCGGACGAGCAGTACTTC . TRBV5-1 TRBD2 TRBJ2-7
CASSVELGASTEAFF TGTGCCAGCAGCGTAGAACTGGGGGCGAGCACTGAAGCTTTCTTT few TRBV9 . TRBJ1-1
CASSPSGTNEKLFF TGTGCCAGCAGTCCTAGTGGGACTAATGAAAAACTGTTTTTT many TRBV12-3/TRBV12-4 . TRBJ1-4
CASSSRDGAGTQYF TGTGCCAGCAGTTCCCGGGACGGGGCAGGGACCCAGTACTTC few TRBV12-3/TRBV12-4 . TRBJ2-5
CASSRYIGDYGYTF TGCGCCAGCAGCCGTTACATTGGGGACTATGGCTACACCTTC few TRBV5-1 . TRBJ1-2
CASSPAGQGTDTQYF TGTGCCAGCAGCCCGGCGGGACAGGGCACAGATACGCAGTATTTT many TRBV5-6 TRBD1 TRBJ2-3
CASSSIRGTNQPQHF TGTGCCAGCAGCTCGATCCGGGGCACTAATCAGCCCCAGCATTTT few TRBV7-9 . TRBJ1-5
CASSYGDSLGTGELFF TGTGCCAGCAGTTACGGGGACTCCCTGGGGACCGGGGAGCTGTTTTTT few TRBV6-5 . TRBJ2-2
CASSRTTGRTDTQYF TGCGCCAGCAGCCGAACGACTGGACGCACAGATACGCAGTATTTT many TRBV4-3 . TRBJ2-3
CAISKGQDSSDEAFF TGTGCCATCAGCAAGGGACAGGACTCATCGGATGAAGCTTTCTTT few TRBV10-3 TRBD1 TRBJ1-1
CASGRINTEAFF TGTGCCAGCGGCAGGATAAACACTGAAGCTTTCTTT few TRBV6-2/TRBV6-3 . TRBJ1-1
CASTWVLALDTQYF TGTGCCAGCACCTGGGTACTAGCGCTTGATACGCAGTATTTT many TRBV12-3/TRBV12-4 TRBD2 TRBJ2-3
CASSSGPPGGTEAFF TGTGCCAGCAGCTCGGGACCCCCGGGGGGCACTGAAGCTTTCTTT many TRBV5-5 . TRBJ1-1
CASSLFRSEGNTIYF TGTGCCAGCAGTTTATTCCGGTCCGAGGGAAACACCATATATTTT . TRBV27 . TRBJ1-3